The 19 T cell receptor beta chains below all came from one sample that was sequenced in a study of regulatory T cells in long-lasting Graves disease. The time point is: persistent/refractory GD, antithyroid drugs over 5 years with positive TRAb. From RNA extracted from PBMCs, the TCR library was made. To make TCR beta libraries, researchers used iRepertoire HTBI primers and Arm-PCR of CDR3 regions. MiXCR, run by TCRdb on the multiplex PCR reads, gives a single entry per CDR3 protein. The table has 310,000 or so distinct CDR3 sequences, 15% to 20% seen once. The material sequenced was peripheral blood mononuclear cells (PBMCs), taken when the disease was refractory, from a patient treated with antithyroid drugs. Receptors were obtained from a female donor with Graves disease.

Many counts were recorded for this clonotype. V usage is TRBV5-1 and J usage is TRBJ2-7; possible D gene TRBD2, 5 bases. CDR3 length: 16 residues. V lost 4 bases and J lost 4, with 21 bases in between. Germline V gene data show CDR1 as SGHRS and CDR2 as YFSETQ. CDR3 protein: CASSPQVGGSSYEQYF. The CDR3 DNA reads TGCGCCAGCAGCCCCCAGGTCGGCGGGTCTTCTTACGAGCAGTACTTC. Variable domain in full (rest from reference TRBV5-1 and TRBJ2-7): KAGVTQTPRYLIKTRGQQVTLSCSPISGHRSVSWYQQTPGQGLQFLFEYFSETQRNKGNFPGRFSGRQFSNSRSEMNVSTLELGDSALYLCASSPQVGGSSYEQYFGPGTRLTVT.

Ten or more counts support this clonotype. This sequence may be a read error, since a much larger clone differs from it by one base. This chain links TRBV30 with TRBJ2-7, with D hard to call. The V and J ends lost 0 bases and 2 bases respectively, with 2 bases between them. This CDR3 contains 11 residues. Germline V gene sequence: CDR1 GTSNPN, CDR2 SVGIG (reference sequence). In nucleotides, the CDR3 is TGTGCCTGGAGTGTCGCCTACGAGCAGTACTTC. It translates to CAWSVAYEQYF.

This clonotype was recorded at least ten times. This rearrangement joins TRBV20-1 to TRBJ2-5; possibly TRBD1 for D (6 bases). The CDR3 length is 14 residues. Trimming removed 4 bases at V and 1 base at J, with 13 bases between. Looked up from germline, CDR1 is DFQATT and CDR2 is SNEGSKA (reference sequence). The CDR3 DNA follows: TGCAGTGCTATTAGACAGGCGCTCCAAGAGACCCAGTACTTC. This codes for CSAIRQALQETQYF.

This clonotype has at least ten counts. J is TRBJ1-5 and V is TRBV2; D not certain. The V end lost 6 bases, the J end lost 0 bases, and 12 bases lay between the germline ends. This CDR3 has 15 residues. CDR1 is SNHLY, CDR2 FYNNEI, per germline. In nucleotides, the CDR3 is TGTGCCAGCAGCGCAACGGGGTATAGCAATCAGCCCCAGCATTTT. It is translated as CASSATGYSNQPQHF.

CDR3 in amino acids: CASSGRPPGQGGNYGYTF. The CDR3, as DNA: TGCGCCAGCAGCGGAAGACCCCCGGGACAGGGGGGAAACTATGGCTACACCTTC. The genes are TRBV5-1 and TRBJ1-2, with 11 bases aligning to TRBD1. This CDR3 spans 18 amino acids. V shed 4 bases, J shed 2 bases, and the junction held 13 bases outside the gene matches. Germline CDR1 SGHRS, CDR2 YFSETQ.

This clonotype has only one observation. The chain joins TRBV28 to TRBJ1-3; 8 bases are shared with TRBD1. Germline loops: CDR1 MDHEN, CDR2 SYDVKM. CDR3 length equals 15 residues. V trimming: 6 bases; J trimming: 2 bases; junction bases outside the gene matches: 6. CDR3 region: CASRASTGAGNTIYF. CDR3 sequence (DNA): TGTGCCAGCAGGGCCTCGACAGGGGCTGGAAACACCATATATTTT.

The chain joins TRBV20-1 to TRBJ2-7; no reliable D call. Trimming took off 0 bases at V and 5 bases at J, with 17 bases between the two ends. The CDR3 runs 15 residues. CDR1 DFQATT and CDR2 SNEGSKA come from the germline V gene (reference sequence). The CDR3 loop reads CSARDPGGSLHEQYF. The CDR3 coding sequence is TGCAGTGCTAGAGACCCCGGCGGATCCCTCCACGAGCAGTACTTC.

In this sample, this clonotype turned up many times. This chain connects TRBV2 to TRBJ2-5; D is uncertain. Trimming pared 7 bases from V and 4 bases from J, leaving 19 bases between. Germline assignment: CDR1 SNHLY and CDR2 FYNNEI. The CDR3 loop spans 15 amino acids. CDR3 sequence reads: CASTYPYERSETQYF. In nucleotides, the CDR3 is TGTGCCAGCACCTATCCTTACGAAAGGTCAGAGACCCAGTACTTC.

Ten or more counts support this clonotype. The gene calls are TRBV7-9 and TRBJ1-2; D is unclear. CDR3 length: 14 amino acids. Germline V CDR1 and CDR2: SEHNR, FQNEAQ (reference sequence). The V gene lost 5 bases and the J gene lost 6 bases, with 16 bases spanning the gap. CDR3: CASSPNWEEDGYTF. As DNA, the CDR3 is TGTGCCAGCAGCCCTAACTGGGAAGAGGATGGCTACACCTTC. Variable domain in full (rest from reference TRBV7-9 and TRBJ1-2): DTGVSQNPRHKITKRGQNVTFRCDPISEHNRLYWYRQTLGQGPEFLTYFQNEAQLEKSRLLSDRFSAERPKGSFSTLEIQRTEQGDSAMYLCASSPNWEEDGYTFGSGTRLTVV.

The V and J genes are TRBV19 and TRBJ2-2, with 10 positions matching TRBD1. The trim removed 5 bases at V and 5 bases at J, leaving 17 bases unmatched. The CDR3 is 19 amino acids. The V gene's germline CDR1 is LNHDA and CDR2 SQIVND (reference sequence). The chain's CDR3 is CASSLGTGVNSWWTGELFF. The CDR3, as DNA: TGTGCCAGTAGTCTAGGGACAGGGGTTAATTCTTGGTGGACCGGGGAGCTGTTTTTT.

This clonotype was found many times. The V call is TRBV24-1, the J call TRBJ2-7; D is unresolved. V dropped 5 bases and J dropped 3 bases, with 10 bases sitting between them. Germline V gene data show CDR1 as KGHDR and CDR2 as SFDVKD. This CDR3 has 13 residues. The CDR3 nucleotides are TGTGCCACCAGTGGCTTCCCCTTCTACGAGCAGTACTTC. This codes for CATSGFPFYEQYF.

The J gene is TRBJ1-6, the V gene TRBV27; 9 nucleotides agree with TRBD1. With V trimmed by 2 bases and J by 9 bases, 5 bases remained unmatched. The CDR3 has 15 residues. From germline, CDR1 is MNHEY and CDR2 SMNVEV (reference sequence). CDR3 DNA: TGTGCCAGCAGTTTAGGGACAGGGTTTTCTTCACCCCTCCACTTT. It yields the protein CASSLGTGFSSPLHF.

This clonotype was picked up many times. This rearrangement joins TRBV11-2 to TRBJ2-5; maybe TRBD1 (6 bases). The V and J ends lost 10 bases and 5 bases respectively, with 29 bases between them. CDR3 size: 17 residues. The V gene's germline CDR1 is SGHAT and CDR2 FQNNGV. CDR3 DNA: TGTGCCATTCCGCAACCGCTTAGGCAACAGGGAAAGGAGACCCAGTACTTC. Amino acid sequence: CAIPQPLRQQGKETQYF.

This chain uses TRBV7-9 with TRBJ2-4; D unresolved. Looked up from germline, CDR1 is SEHNR and CDR2 is FQNEAQ (reference sequence). The ends were cut back, 5 bases at V and 0 bases at J, with 20 bases in the middle. This CDR3 comprises 18 residues. CDR3 in DNA: TGTGCCAGCAGCCCCACAAGGACCGTGTATATAGCCAAAAACATTCAGTACTTC. Amino acids: CASSPTRTVYIAKNIQYF.

Regarding this clonotype: One end of the junction is discordant with germline, which a read error may explain. The chain has TRBV7-8 and TRBJ2-7, with D hard to call. This CDR3 contains 16 residues. Germline CDR1 and CDR2: SGHVS and FQNEAQ. The CDR3 reads CAGSLELELTDYEQYF. Written as DNA, the CDR3 is TGTGCCGGCAGCTTAGAACTGGAGCTAACTGACTACGAGCAGTACTTC.

This clonotype has at least ten counts. This sequence joins TRBV6-1 and TRBJ1-2; 10 bases line up with TRBD1. The germline V gene encodes CDR1 MNHNS and CDR2 SASEGT. Germline trimming cut 11 bases from V and 8 bases from J; bases unmatched to any gene: 17. CDR3 size: 15 residues. CDR3: CAAIGRDRGVYGYTF. Here the CDR3 DNA reads TGTGCCGCGATTGGACGGGACAGGGGTGTATACGGCTACACCTTC.

The sample holds many counts of this clonotype. CDR3 loop: CASRARIGEQYF. Here the CDR3 DNA reads TGTGCCAGCCGGGCCCGGATCGGCGAGCAGTACTTC. The V gene is TRBV27, the J gene TRBJ2-7, with no clear D. The CDR3 totals 12 residues. Trimming cost V 8 bases and J 6 bases, with 14 bases left between them. Germline CDR1 is MNHEY and CDR2 is SMNVEV (reference sequence).

This clonotype was counted at least ten times. The V gene is TRBV7-8, the J gene TRBJ1-5; D is ambiguous. This CDR3 has 17 residues. V was pared by 1 base and J by 0 bases, with 13 bases between. Germline V gene sequence: CDR1 SGHVS, CDR2 FQNEAQ. The DNA of the CDR3 is TGTGCCAGCAGCTTAGTGGCAGCCGGATATAGCAATCAGCCCCAGCATTTT. Amino acid sequence: CASSLVAAGYSNQPQHF. Drawing the rest from reference TRBV7-8 and TRBJ1-5, the complete variable domain is GAGVSQSPRYKVAKRGQDVALRCDPISGHVSLFWYQQALGQGPEFLTYFQNEAQLDKSGLPSDRFFAERPEGSVSTLKIQRTQQEDSAVYLCASSLVAAGYSNQPQHFGDGTRLSIL.

This clonotype was seen only a few times. One base away lies a much larger clone, so this may be a sequencing read error. The chain is built from TRBV29-1 and TRBJ1-1, with 9 bases that match TRBD1. The J segment lost 7 bases and the V segment lost 3 bases, leaving 6 bases of the junction unmatched. The CDR3 is made up of 13 amino acids. Germline loops: CDR1 SQVTM, CDR2 ANQGSEA. The CDR3 sequence is CSVDWTGEGEAFF. The CDR3 nucleotides read TGCAGCGTTGACTGGACAGGGGAGGGTGAAGCTTTCTTT.